These 7 T cell receptor beta chains share one sample of origin, sequenced in a study of blood T cell repertoires in COVID-19. Sequenced by immunoSEQ multiplex PCR; TCRdb stores in-frame clones only, minus some. The sample lists around 310,000 clones, approximately 89% seen once, with about 4.7% in the top ten. Sequencing input: PBMCs or T cells enriched from blood (not recorded which). The receptors shown here come from a man younger than 40 who had recovered from COVID-19.

V gene TRBV28 combines with J gene TRBJ1-6; TRBD1 matches 10 bases. V shed 6 bases, J shed 10 bases, and the junction held 6 bases outside the gene matches. The CDR3 sequence is 14 residues long. CDR1 is MDHEN and CDR2 is SYDVKM in the germline V gene. CDR3 region: CASRSGQGPSPLHF. The CDR3 DNA is TGTGCCAGCAGATCGGGACAGGGGCCATCACCCCTCCACTTT.

This chain connects TRBV3-1 (or the pseudogene TRBV3-2) to TRBJ2-7; TRBD1 is a possible D gene (5 bases). The CDR3 consists of 15 residues. Germline CDR1 LGHDT, CDR2 YNNKEL (reference sequence). Trimming took 4 bases from V and 1 from J, leaving 14 bases between them. The CDR3 DNA is TGTGCCAGCAGCCTGTCGGGTGACAGATCCTACGAGCAGTACTTC. This gives the protein CASSLSGDRSYEQYF.

The V call is TRBV5-1, the J call TRBJ1-2; 9 positions agree with TRBD1. Germline values: CDR1 SGHRS, CDR2 YFSETQ. The CDR3 runs to 16 residues. The junction had 11 bases not matched to a gene; V was cut back by 4 bases and J by 4 bases. The CDR3 protein is CASSPGTGRIIYGYTF. The DNA for the CDR3 is TGCGCCAGCAGCCCTGGGACAGGGCGGATCATCTATGGCTACACCTTC. Full variable domain (missing parts from reference TRBV5-1 and TRBJ1-2): KAGVTQTPRYLIKTRGQQVTLSCSPISGHRSVSWYQQTPGQGLQFLFEYFSETQRNKGNFPGRFSGRQFSNSRSEMNVSTLELGDSALYLCASSPGTGRIIYGYTFGSGTRLTVV.

This chain uses TRBV5-4 with TRBJ2-2; 7 positions agree with TRBD2. Germline V gene data show CDR1 as SGHNT and CDR2 as YYREEE (reference sequence). The CDR3 extends over 15 amino acids. The junction had 4 bases not matched to a gene; V was cut back by 0 bases and J by 5 bases. Here the CDR3 reads CASSLGGGGTGELFF. The CDR3 DNA is TGTGCCAGCAGCTTGGGCGGGGGAGGTACCGGGGAGCTGTTTTTT.

The V call is TRBV12-1, the J call TRBJ2-1; the D call in the table, TRBD2, was not verified against the DNA. TRBV12-1 is assigned pseudogene status. The CDR3 length is 14 residues. The CDR3 DNA reads TGTGCCAGCAGCTCAGGGCGGGGCTACAATGAGCAGTTCTTC. Its translation: CASSSGRGYNEQFF.

CDR3 amino acids: CATSSDRGYEQYF. CDR3 nucleotide sequence: TGTGCCACCAGCTCTGACAGGGGCTACGAGCAGTACTTC. The chain employs TRBV15 and TRBJ2-7; 8 bases map to TRBD1. CDR3 length: 13 amino acids. The V and J ends lost 5 bases and 3 bases, in that order; junction bases with no gene match: 3. Germline V gene data show CDR1 as LNHNV and CDR2 as YYDKDF (reference sequence).

This chain links TRBV11-2 with TRBJ2-7, with D tentatively TRBD1 (6 bases). V lost 6 bases and J 3 bases, leaving 12 bases between the germline ends. CDR1 is SGHAT and CDR2 is FQNNGV in the germline V gene. The CDR3 is 13 amino acids. The DNA of the CDR3 is TGTGCCAGCAGGGAACAAGGGGGCTACGAGCAGTACTTC. Amino acid sequence: CASREQGGYEQYF.